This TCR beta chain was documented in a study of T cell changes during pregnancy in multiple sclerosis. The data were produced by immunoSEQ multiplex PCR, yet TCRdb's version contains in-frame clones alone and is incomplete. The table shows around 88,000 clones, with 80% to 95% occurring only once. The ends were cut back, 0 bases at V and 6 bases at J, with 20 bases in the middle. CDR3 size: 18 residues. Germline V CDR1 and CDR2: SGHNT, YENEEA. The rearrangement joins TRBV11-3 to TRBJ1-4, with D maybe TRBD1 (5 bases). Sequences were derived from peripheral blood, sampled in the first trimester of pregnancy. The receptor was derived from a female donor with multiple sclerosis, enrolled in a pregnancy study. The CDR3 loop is CASSLDADGLGGDEKLFF. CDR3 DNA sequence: TGTGCCAGCAGCTTAGACGCCGACGGGCTGGGGGGAGATGAAAAACTGTTTTTT.